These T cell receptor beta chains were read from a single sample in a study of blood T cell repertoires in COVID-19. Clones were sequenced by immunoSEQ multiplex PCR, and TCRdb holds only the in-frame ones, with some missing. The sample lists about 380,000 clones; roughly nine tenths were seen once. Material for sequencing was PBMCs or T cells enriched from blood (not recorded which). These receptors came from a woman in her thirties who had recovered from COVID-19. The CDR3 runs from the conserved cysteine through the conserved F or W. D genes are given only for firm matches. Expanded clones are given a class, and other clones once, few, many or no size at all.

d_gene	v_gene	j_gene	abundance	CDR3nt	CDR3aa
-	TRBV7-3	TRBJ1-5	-	TGTGCCAGCAGCTTAGACAGTAGCAATCAGCCCCAGCATTTT	CASSLDSSNQPQHF
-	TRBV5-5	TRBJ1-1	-	TGTGCCAGCAGCTCAATAGGGGTGCAGACTGAAGCTTTCTTT	CASSSIGVQTEAFF
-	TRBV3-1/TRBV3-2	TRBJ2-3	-	TGTGCCAGCAGCCAAACTAGTAGCACAGATACGCAGTATTTT	CASSQTSSTDTQYF
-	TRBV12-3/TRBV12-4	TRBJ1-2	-	TGTGCCAGCAGTTTAGGGCAGGGGTATGGCTACACCTTC	CASSLGQGYGYTF
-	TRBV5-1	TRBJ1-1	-	TGCGCCAGCAGCTTGCTCCCCGGTGAAGCTTTCTTT	CASSLLPGEAFF
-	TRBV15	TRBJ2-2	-	TGTGCCACCAGCAGCCCCAAGCAGGGAACCACCGGGGAGCTGTTTTTT	CATSSPKQGTTGELFF
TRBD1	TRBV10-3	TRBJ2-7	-	TGTGCCATCAGCCTCGGGACAGGATCCTACGAGCAGTACTTC	CAISLGTGSYEQYF
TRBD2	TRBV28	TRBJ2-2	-	TGTGCCAGCATCCCGGGACTAGCGGGAGACGGGGAGCTGTTTTTT	CASIPGLAGDGELFF
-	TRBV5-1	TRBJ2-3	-	TGCGCCAGCAGCCCAATTGGAGGCACAGATACGCAGTATTTT	CASSPIGGTDTQYF
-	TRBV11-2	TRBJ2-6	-	TGTGCCAGCAGCTTAGAGATAGTTCCACCCCCTGGGGCCAACGTCCTGACTTTC	CASSLEIVPPPGANVLTF
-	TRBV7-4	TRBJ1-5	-	TGTGCCAGCAGCTTAGTTGTAGGTGGGAGGAAGCCCCAGCATTTT	CASSLVVGGRKPQHF
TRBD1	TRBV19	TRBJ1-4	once	TGTGCCAGTAGTATAAGTATAATACAGGGGATGAACTATGAAAAACTGTTTTTT	CASSISIIQGMNYEKLFF
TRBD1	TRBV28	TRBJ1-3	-	TGTGCCAGCAGTTTCTCAAACAGGGGAAGCTCTGGAAACACCATATATTTT	CASSFSNRGSSGNTIYF
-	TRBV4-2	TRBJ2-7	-	TGTGCCAGCAGCCCGGCGGGCTACACCTACGAGCAGTACTTC	CASSPAGYTYEQYF
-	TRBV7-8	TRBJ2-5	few	TGTGCCAGCAGGACCAAACAGTACCAAGAGACCCAGTACTTC	CASRTKQYQETQYF
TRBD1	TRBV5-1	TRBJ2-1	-	TGCGCCAGCAGCTTGGAAAGGGGACAGATCTACAATGAGCAGTTCTTC	CASSLERGQIYNEQFF
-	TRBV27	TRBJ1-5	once	TGTGCCAGCAGTTCAAAGGGGGTGGATGGCAATCAGCCCCAGCATTTT	CASSSKGVDGNQPQHF
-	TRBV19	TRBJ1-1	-	TGTGCCAGTTGTGGCAGGGACATGAACACTGAAGCTTTCTTT	CASCGRDMNTEAFF
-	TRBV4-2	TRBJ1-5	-	TGTGCCAGCAGCCAAGACTCGGTTAGCAATCAGCCCCAGCATTTT	CASSQDSVSNQPQHF
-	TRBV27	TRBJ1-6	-	TGTGCCAGCAGTTATCAGTGGACGGGGAATTCACCCCTCCACTTT	CASSYQWTGNSPLHF
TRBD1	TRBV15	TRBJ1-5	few	TGTGCCACCAGCAGAGATTCGGGACAGAGCAATCAGCCCCAGCATTTT	CATSRDSGQSNQPQHF
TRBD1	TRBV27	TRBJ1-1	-	TGTGCCAGCAGTTTACAGGGGGCGCACACTGAAGCTTTCTTT	CASSLQGAHTEAFF
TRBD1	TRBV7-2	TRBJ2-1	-	TGTGCCAGCAGACCCGACAGGGGTACCTACAATGAGCAGTTCTTC	CASRPDRGTYNEQFF
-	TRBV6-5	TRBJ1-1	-	TGTGCCTGCGGGTTGAACACTGAAGCTTTCTTT	CACGLNTEAFF
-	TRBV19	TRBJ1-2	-	TGTGCCAGTAGTATATCTCGCGACTATGGCTACACCTTC	CASSISRDYGYTF
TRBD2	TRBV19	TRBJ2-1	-	TGTGCCAGTAGTACCCGACTAGCGAGTTCCTACAATGAGCAGTTCTTC	CASSTRLASSYNEQFF
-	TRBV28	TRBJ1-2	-	TGTGCCAGCAGTCCCCCCAGACAGACTTATGGCTACACCTTC	CASSPPRQTYGYTF
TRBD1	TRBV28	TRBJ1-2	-	TGTGCCAGCAGTTCAGGGGACAGGGAAAATGGCTACACCTTC	CASSSGDRENGYTF
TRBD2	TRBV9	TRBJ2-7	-	TGTGCCAGCAGCCCTGGACTAGCGGGAGGGCAAAGGCAGTACTTC	CASSPGLAGGQRQYF
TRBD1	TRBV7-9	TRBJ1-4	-	TGTGCCAGCAGCTTAAGCAGGGGGCCTGAAAAACTGTTTTTT	CASSLSRGPEKLFF
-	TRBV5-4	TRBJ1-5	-	TGTGCCAGCAGCTTGGATTCAGGGGAGGGTCAGCCCCAGCATTTT	CASSLDSGEGQPQHF
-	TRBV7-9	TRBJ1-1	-	TGTGCCAGCAGCCCACTATTAGGGAACACTGAAGCTTTCTTT	CASSPLLGNTEAFF
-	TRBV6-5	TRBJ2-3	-	TGTGCCATCATGGCTAGATCCACAGATACGCAGTATTTT	CAIMARSTDTQYF
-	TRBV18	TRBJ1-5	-	TGTGCCAGCTCACCCATCGGGGGGAGGGAGAGCAATCAGCCCCAGCATTTT	CASSPIGGRESNQPQHF
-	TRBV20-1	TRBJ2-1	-	TGCAGTGCTAGTCTCGGACTATCCTACAATGAGCAGTTCTTC	CSASLGLSYNEQFF
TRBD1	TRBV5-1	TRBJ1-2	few	TGCGCCAGCAGCCCTAATCCCCAGGGGACAGGGGATTATGGCTACACCTTC	CASSPNPQGTGDYGYTF
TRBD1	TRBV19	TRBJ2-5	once	TGTGCCACCTCATCGTGGGACAGGGAACGGGAGACCCAGTACTTC	CATSSWDRERETQYF
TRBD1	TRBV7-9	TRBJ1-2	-	TGTGCCAGCAGCTACTGGAGGCGGGACAGGAACTATGGCTACACCTTC	CASSYWRRDRNYGYTF
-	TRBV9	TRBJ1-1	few	TGTGCCAGCAGCGTAGGGGAGTCCCCGATGAACACTGAAGCTTTCTTT	CASSVGESPMNTEAFF